The 9 T cell receptor beta chains below all came from one sample that was sequenced in a study of cytomegalovirus exposure and HLA in healthy donors. Researchers ran the PCR with 60 Vbeta and 13 Jbeta primers. This table comes from immunoSEQ multiplex PCR, and its TCRdb copy is limited to in-frame clones, with some not included. This table has roughly 120,000 clones, 69% appearing once. Material: PBMCs. The receptors here all came from a woman in her seventies in good health and CMV-seropositive.

The CDR3 sequence is CASRVTGQGIQTQYF. CDR3 DNA: TGTGCCAGCAGAGTTACCGGACAGGGAATACAGACCCAGTACTTC. V and J are TRBV25-1 and TRBJ2-5, with 8 bases identical to TRBD1. The CDR3 sequence is 15 residues long. Germline V gene data show CDR1 as MGHDK and CDR2 as SYGVNS. V dropped 6 bases and J dropped 6; count of bases not matched to a gene: 12. The full variable domain, completed using reference TRBV25-1 and TRBJ2-5, is EADIYQTPRYLVIGTGKKITLECSQTMGHDKMYWYQQDPGMELHLIHYSYGVNSTEKGDLSSESTVSRIRTEHFPLTLESARPSHTSQYLCASRVTGQGIQTQYFGPGTRLLVL.

J is TRBJ1-1 and V is TRBV7-9; D gene unclear. Deletions cut 0 bases from V and 0 bases from J, with 8 bases between. This CDR3 is built from 15 residues. In germline, CDR1 is SEHNR, CDR2 FQNEAQ (reference sequence). CDR3: CASSLADTMNTEAFF. The CDR3 DNA reads as TGTGCCAGCAGCTTAGCGGATACTATGAACACTGAAGCTTTCTTT.

V is TRBV5-4 and J is TRBJ2-7; 9 bases align to TRBD1. In germline, CDR1 is SGHNT, CDR2 YYREEE (reference sequence). The CDR3 consists of 14 residues. J was trimmed by 3 bases and V by 4 bases; bases with no gene match: 5. The CDR3 sequence: CASSIGTGLYEQYF. In nucleotides, the CDR3 is TGTGCCAGCAGCATAGGGACAGGGCTCTACGAGCAGTACTTC.

This clone was recorded a few times. The chain links TRBV5-4 to TRBJ1-1, with a weak D call TRBD1 (5 bases). The V and J ends lost 10 bases and 4 bases respectively, with 8 bases between them. There are 10 residues in the CDR3. Germline CDR1 SGHNT, CDR2 YYREEE (reference sequence). The CDR3 sequence: CAGRGTEAFF. CDR3 nucleotides: TGTGCCGGGAGGGGCACTGAAGCTTTCTTT.

The chain has TRBV4-1 and TRBJ2-5; tentative D call: TRBD2 (6 bases). The germline gives CDR1 MGHRA, CDR2 YSYEKL. The CDR3 is 15 residues long. The V end was cut by 7 bases, the J end by 5 bases, with 20 bases between. CDR3 sequence reads: CASISRWGVMETQYF. The CDR3 DNA is TGCGCCAGCATTTCGAGGTGGGGGGTAATGGAGACCCAGTACTTC.

This sequence joins TRBV29-1 and TRBJ1-2, with TRBD1 matching over 8 bases. The CDR3 is 15 amino acids. The germline V gene encodes CDR1 SQVTM and CDR2 ANQGSEA. V lost 4 bases, J lost 5 bases, and 12 bases stayed unmatched. The CDR3 sequence is CSVGGTGQDLYGYTF. CDR3 coding DNA: TGCAGCGTTGGGGGAACGGGACAGGATCTTTATGGCTACACCTTC.

The rearrangement joins TRBV7-9 to TRBJ2-5; TRBD2 aligns across 11 bases. The CDR3 totals 15 residues. Germline V gene sequence: CDR1 SEHNR, CDR2 FQNEAQ (reference sequence). Trimming took 6 bases from V and 3 from J; bases not matched to a gene: 6. For the CDR3, the DNA is TGTGCCAGCAGTGTAACGGGACTAGCGGAAGAGACCCAGTACTTC. Its translation is CASSVTGLAEETQYF.

This clone was counted only a few times. The chain couples TRBV7-2 to TRBJ2-5, with 8 bases aligning to TRBD2. V shed 5 bases, J shed 2 bases, and the junction held 7 bases outside the gene matches. The CDR3 has 15 residues. The germline V gene encodes CDR1 SGHTA and CDR2 FQGNSA. CDR3 sequence: CASSQYAGGQETQYF. The CDR3, as DNA: TGTGCCAGCAGCCAATACGCGGGGGGACAAGAGACCCAGTACTTC.

This clone has just one count. The rearrangement uses TRBV10-2 and TRBJ2-4; maybe TRBD1 (7 bases). CDR1 is WSHSY and CDR2 is SAAADI in the germline V gene. CDR3 length: 13 amino acids. Trimming removed 5 bases from V and 8 bases from J, with 13 bases in between. Here the CDR3 reads CASSQQGEDIQYF. The CDR3 coding sequence is TGCGCCAGCAGTCAGCAGGGGGAGGACATTCAGTACTTC.